This T cell receptor (beta chain) is from a study of response to subunit inactivated influenza vaccine. A remark on this clonotype: The antigen remains unidentified.

One entry per CDR3 protein, called by TCRdb with MiXCR from the RT-PCR reads. The data show more than 700,000 distinct CDR3 sequences, 21% seen once. Broader study findings: It was suggested by the authors that few new T cells are recruited by each seasonal influenza vaccination.

Trimming took off 3 bases at V and 7 bases at J, with 21 bases between the two ends. CDR3 length equals 16 residues. Germline V gene sequence: CDR1 DFQATT, CDR2 SNEGSKA (reference sequence). The source of this sequence is a man in his fifties who received an inactivated influenza vaccine. This specimen was PBMCs from blood, taken roughly 5 days after vaccination. The rearrangement uses TRBV20-1 and TRBJ1-4; a weak D match, TRBD1 (5 bases). The CDR3 DNA is TGCAGTGCTAGCCCAACTCTGGGGGACGGGGGTGAAAAACTGTTTTTT. It translates to CSASPTLGDGGEKLFF.